These 10 T cell receptor beta chains were all obtained from the same sample, sequenced in a study of spatial heterogeneity in lung cancer. Time point described: sample taken at primary tumor resection. Whole RNA was taken from tumor, nontumor lung or frozen PBMC; it was then sequenced unsorted. TCRdb reprocessed the 5' RACE reads with MiXCR, giving one entry per CDR3 protein. The sample lists tens of thousands of distinct CDR3 sequences, more than 6.5% seen once, with approximately 2.6% in the top ten. The sample was PBMCs, taken at surgery. The receptor set was obtained from a female donor with early-stage non-small cell lung cancer.

This clonotype has at least ten counts. This sequence joins TRBV20-1 and TRBJ1-1; D perhaps matches TRBD1 (6 bases). This CDR3 is built from 16 residues. V lost 6 bases and J 0 bases, leaving 20 bases between the germline ends. Looked up from germline, CDR1 is DFQATT and CDR2 is SNEGSKA (reference sequence). The chain's CDR3 is CSARGLQTVLNTEAFF. The CDR3 DNA is TGCAGTGCCAGGGGCCTACAGACAGTGCTGAACACTGAAGCTTTCTTT.

This clonotype was detected a few times. Germline is not matched at one junction end, which may reflect a read error. J is TRBJ1-4 and V is TRBV2, with 8 bases lining up with TRBD1. CDR3 length: 14 residues. Germline-derived CDR1 and CDR2 are SNHLY and FYNNEI. The chain's CDR3 is CASSEGQGNEKLFF. CDR3 DNA: TGTGCCAGTAGTGAAGGACAGGGAAATGAAAAACTGTTTTTT. The full variable domain, with the rest looked up from reference TRBV2 and TRBJ1-4, is EPEVTQTPSHQVTQMGQEVILRCVPISNHLYFYWYRQILGQKVEFLVSFYNNEISEKSEIFDDQFSVERPDGSNFTLKIRSTKLEDSAMYFCASSEGQGNEKLFFGSGTQLSVL.

At least ten counts were recorded for this clonotype. V usage is TRBV5-1 and J usage is TRBJ2-2, with D maybe TRBD2 (5 bases). Germline values: CDR1 SGHRS, CDR2 YFSETQ. Trimming removed 0 bases at V and 1 base at J, with 10 bases between. This CDR3 region has 16 residues. This chain's CDR3 is CASSLETGLNTGELFF. DNA of the CDR3: TGCGCCAGCAGCTTGGAAACTGGACTGAACACCGGGGAGCTGTTTTTT.

CDR3 coding DNA: TGTGCCAGCAGCGAAGGACTAGGGTTAGATACGCAGTATTTT. It translates to CASSEGLGLDTQYF. The chain joins TRBV9 to TRBJ2-3, with 7 positions matching TRBD2. Germline CDR1 is SGDLS and CDR2 is YYNGEE. With V trimmed by 3 bases and J by 5 bases, 6 bases remained unmatched. The CDR3 sequence is 14 residues long.

By share, this clonotype counts as medium-sized (0.01 to 0.1%). This sequence joins TRBV7-9 and TRBJ1-1; no firm D call. V lost 1 base, J lost 11 bases, and 11 bases lay in between. Per germline, CDR1 SEHNR and CDR2 FQNEAQ (reference sequence). The length of the CDR3 is 12 residues. Here the CDR3 DNA reads TGTGCCAGCAGCTTAGACGAACCTAAGGCTTTCTTT. It is translated as CASSLDEPKAFF.

This clonotype was seen more than once but under ten times. The V gene is TRBV10-3, the J gene TRBJ1-1, with D unclear. V was clipped by 4 bases and J by 0 bases, with 6 bases between them. The germline V gene has CDR1 ENHRY and CDR2 SYGVKD. This CDR3 region has 13 residues. The CDR3 coding sequence is TGTGCCATCAGTGCTCGTCTGAACACTGAAGCTTTCTTT. Translating it yields CAISARLNTEAFF.

This clonotype was seen repeatedly, ten times or more. The chain combines TRBV16 with TRBJ2-7; D gene uncertain. Between the trimmed V and J ends, which lost 4 bases and 0 bases, there was a span of 7 bases. This CDR3 region has 13 residues. The germline gives CDR1 KGHSY, CDR2 FQNENV. This CDR3 is CASSLHFSYEQYF. For the CDR3, the DNA is TGTGCCAGCAGCCTCCACTTCTCCTACGAGCAGTACTTC.

The chain carries TRBV20-1 and TRBJ1-2, with D unresolved. Trimming stripped 6 bases from V and 4 bases from J, with 18 bases between. This CDR3 has 14 amino acids. The germline V gene has CDR1 DFQATT and CDR2 SNEGSKA (reference sequence). The CDR3 sequence is CSARVLGPAYGYTF. CDR3 in DNA: TGCAGTGCAAGGGTCCTAGGGCCAGCCTATGGCTACACCTTC.

This clonotype was seen repeatedly, ten times or more. The chain combines TRBV3-1 with TRBJ1-5, with a possible D match to TRBD1 (5 bases). Germline V gene lookup returns CDR1 LGHDT and CDR2 YNNKEL (reference sequence). Trimming removed 3 bases at V and 1 base at J, with 13 bases between. This CDR3 region has 16 residues. CDR3 in DNA: TGTGCCAGCAGCCAGGGGGGAGTGGTAAGCAATCAGCCCCAGCATTTT. This codes for CASSQGGVVSNQPQHF.

This clonotype was counted many times. The J gene is TRBJ2-7, the V gene TRBV7-9, with D perhaps matching TRBD1 (5 bases). Germline CDR1 and CDR2: SEHNR and FQNEAQ (reference sequence). V lost 5 bases, J lost 1 base, and 9 bases lay in between. This CDR3 contains 13 residues. The CDR3: CASSPTASYEQYF. The CDR3 bases are TGTGCCAGCAGCCCGACAGCGTCCTACGAGCAGTACTTC.